This TCR beta chain was identified during a study of T cell changes during pregnancy in multiple sclerosis. The CDR3 spans 14 residues. V lost 5 bases and J lost 4, with 15 bases in between. Germline lookup yields CDR1 SGHNT and CDR2 YENEEA. Here immunoSEQ multiplex PCR was the method, and the copy in TCRdb shows in-frame clones only, minus some. Seen here are tens of thousands of clones, around 89% observed once, and the top ten hold approximately 6.3%. This sequence joins TRBV11-3 and TRBJ2-7; D may be TRBD2 (5 bases). This material consisted of CD8+ T cells from peripheral blood mononuclear cells, taken in the first trimester of pregnancy. The clonotype comes from a female donor with multiple sclerosis, enrolled in a pregnancy study. This CDR3 reads CASSPNIRGYEQYF. CDR3 nucleotides: TGTGCCAGCAGCCCGAACATTCGGGGATACGAGCAGTACTTC.